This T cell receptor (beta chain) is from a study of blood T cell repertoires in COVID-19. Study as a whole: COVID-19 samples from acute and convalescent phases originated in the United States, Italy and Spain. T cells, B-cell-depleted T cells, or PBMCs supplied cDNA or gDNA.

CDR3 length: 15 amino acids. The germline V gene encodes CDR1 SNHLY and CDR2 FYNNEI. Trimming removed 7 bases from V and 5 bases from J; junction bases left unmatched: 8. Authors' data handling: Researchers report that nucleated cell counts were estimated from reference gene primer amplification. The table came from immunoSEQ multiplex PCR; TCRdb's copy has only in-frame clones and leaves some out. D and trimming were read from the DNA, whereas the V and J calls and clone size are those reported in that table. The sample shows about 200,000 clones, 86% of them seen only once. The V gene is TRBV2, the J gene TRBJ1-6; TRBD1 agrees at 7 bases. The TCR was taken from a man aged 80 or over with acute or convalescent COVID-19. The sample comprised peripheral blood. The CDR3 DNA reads TGTGCCAGCAAAGGGACAGCCGGCCATAATTCACCCCTCCACTTT. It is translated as CASKGTAGHNSPLHF.